This T cell receptor (beta chain) was sequenced in a study of Graves' ophthalmopathy and Graves' hyperthyroidism. General study points: Ophthalmopathy could be told apart from stable hyperthyroidism by a 13-signature model (87.88% sensitivity, around 81% specificity).

The CDR3 spans 13 residues. Unmatched junction bases numbered 4, after V lost 3 bases and J lost 7 bases. Germline V lookup: CDR1 KGHDR, CDR2 SFDVKD. RNA transcripts served as template for amplifying TCR beta CDR3 sequences. RT-PCR was first run with HTBI primers, then multiplex PCR in a second round. TCRdb passed the multiplex PCR reads through MiXCR, listing each CDR3 protein once. The repertoire consists of approximately 540,000 distinct CDR3 sequences, with about 40% occurring once and the leading ten covering less than 4.5%. Comments on this clonotype: Its antigen is not known.

The V gene is TRBV24-1, the J gene TRBJ2-5; 7 positions agree with TRBD1. This TCR derives from an adult man with Graves' hyperthyroidism. The source material was peripheral blood or thyroid tissue (not recorded which). The CDR3 DNA follows: TGTGCCACCAGTGATACAGGGGTAGGGACCCAGTACTTC. Translation: CATSDTGVGTQYF.